This section outlines one T cell receptor (beta chain) sequence together with its context. The CDR3 totals 15 residues. The ends were cut back, 0 bases at V and 4 bases at J, with 7 bases in the middle. Germline-derived CDR1 and CDR2 are LNHDA and SQIVND (reference sequence). The assay was immunoSEQ multiplex PCR, and TCRdb's table has in-frame clones only and misses some. The repertoire includes approximately 85,000 clones, approximately 93% of them detected once, and 2.5% to 3% sits in the top ten. This sample is drawn from a study of T cell changes during pregnancy in multiple sclerosis. This chain links TRBV19 with TRBJ1-6; D is uncertain. This specimen was peripheral blood, taken in the first trimester of pregnancy. The origin of this receptor is a female donor with multiple sclerosis, enrolled in a pregnancy study. The CDR3 DNA is TGTGCCAGTAGTATAGACGCACAGTATAATTCACCCCTCCACTTT. Protein sequence: CASSIDAQYNSPLHF.